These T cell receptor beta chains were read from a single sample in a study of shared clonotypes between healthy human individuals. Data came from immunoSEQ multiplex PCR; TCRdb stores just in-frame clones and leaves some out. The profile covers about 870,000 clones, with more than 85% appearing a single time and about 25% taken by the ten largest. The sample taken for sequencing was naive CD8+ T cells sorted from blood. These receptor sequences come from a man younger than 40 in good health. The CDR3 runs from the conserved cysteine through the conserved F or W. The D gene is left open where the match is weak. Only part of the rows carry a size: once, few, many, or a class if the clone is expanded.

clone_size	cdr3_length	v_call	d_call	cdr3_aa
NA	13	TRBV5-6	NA	CASSLAQDTEAFF
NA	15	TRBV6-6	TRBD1	CATSAGTGVTGELFF
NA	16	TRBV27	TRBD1	CASSLKGAGSNQPQHF
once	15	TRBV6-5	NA	CASSVGTGASGEQFF
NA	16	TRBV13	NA	CASRETGGFQPGELFF
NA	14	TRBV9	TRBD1	CASSGTGAPYEQYF
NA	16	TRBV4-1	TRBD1	CASSQEQGVGAGELFF
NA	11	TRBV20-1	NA	CSARDGNTIYF
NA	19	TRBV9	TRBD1	CASSVSFGQGGGSGNTIYF
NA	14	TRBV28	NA	CASSPLEGAREQYF
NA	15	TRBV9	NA	CASSVSAGDTGELFF
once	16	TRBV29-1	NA	CSVEGVVDSLYNEQFF
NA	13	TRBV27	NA	CASSSPPVEKLFF
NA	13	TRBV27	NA	CAGSGGRDYGYTF
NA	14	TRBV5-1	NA	CASSGPTDSYEQYF
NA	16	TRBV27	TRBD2	CASSLLQTSGSYEQYF
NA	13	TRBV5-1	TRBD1	CASSPDRGDEQFF
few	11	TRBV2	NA	CASIQDYEQFF
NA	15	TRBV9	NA	CASSVALGSGNTIYF
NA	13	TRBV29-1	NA	CSVESGWGTEAFF
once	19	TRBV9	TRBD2	CASSVDKNGLAGVSNEQFF
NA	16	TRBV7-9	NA	CASSPRLQKNTGELFF
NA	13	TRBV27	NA	CASRLLGENEQYF
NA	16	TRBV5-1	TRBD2	CASSPRLAGDRGEQYF
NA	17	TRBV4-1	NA	CASSQEPVADLPGIQYF
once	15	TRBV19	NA	CASTQTPDQNTEAFF
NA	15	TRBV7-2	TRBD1	CASSLGAGGSYEQYF
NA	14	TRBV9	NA	CASSANAGADTQYF
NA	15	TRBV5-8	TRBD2	CASSHLAGGGDTQYF
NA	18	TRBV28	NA	CASSFSGRGLHDTGELFF
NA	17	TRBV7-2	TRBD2	CASSALISGNSYNEQFF
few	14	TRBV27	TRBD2	CASSGHGLVDEQFF
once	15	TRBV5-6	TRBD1	CASSLGQGPNTEAFF
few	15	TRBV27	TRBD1	CASRTGVANTGELFF
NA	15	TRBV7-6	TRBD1	CASSDPGQGLNIQYF
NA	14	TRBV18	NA	CASSPSADYNEQFF
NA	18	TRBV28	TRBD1	CASSTPSRQGANTGELFF
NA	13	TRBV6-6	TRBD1	CASSRQGAGEQFF
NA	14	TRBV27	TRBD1	CASTGTANYNEQFF
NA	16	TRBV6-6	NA	CASSYSGGVSSYEQYF
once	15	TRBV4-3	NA	CASSQDRHSTGELFF
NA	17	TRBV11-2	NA	CASTPGRAYEVNTEAFF
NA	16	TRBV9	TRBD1	CASSETGGADGNEQFF